A single sample is the source of the 13 T cell receptor beta chains below, sequenced in a study of T cells in tumors and immune-related adverse events. Data came from immunoSEQ multiplex PCR; TCRdb stores just in-frame clones and leaves some out. The sample holds 2,000 to 2,500 clones, around four fifths seen once. The source material was tumor tissue, sampled from a patient treated with anti-PD-1 therapy. These receptors came from a female donor with metastatic renal cell carcinoma.

There are a few counts of this clone. The V gene is TRBV30, the J gene TRBJ2-7; D uncertain. Trimming removed 1 base at V and 0 bases at J, with 10 bases between. Germline CDR1 and CDR2: GTSNPN and SVGIG (reference sequence). The CDR3 totals 14 residues. The CDR3 DNA reads TGTGCCTGGAGTGCGGCTGGCCCCTCCTACGAGCAGTACTTC. Translating it yields CAWSAAGPSYEQYF.

This chain uses TRBV18 with TRBJ2-5, with TRBD2 matching over 11 bases. The assigned J gene may be wrong: the sequence end matches TRBJ2-7 better. Germline V gives CDR1 KGHSH, CDR2 LQKENI. The CDR3 consists of 15 residues. CDR3 coding DNA: TGTGCCAGCTCACCGGGTAGCGGGAGGGTCTACGAGCAGTACTTC. Residues: CASSPGSGRVYEQYF.

V and J are TRBV10-2 and TRBJ2-1; D is possibly TRBD2 (5 bases). Germline values: CDR1 WSHSY, CDR2 SAAADI. The V end lost 4 bases, the J end lost 1 base, and 14 bases lay between the germline ends. The length of the CDR3 is 16 residues. The CDR3 protein is CASSGSGSRSYNEQFF. In DNA, the CDR3 is TGCGCCAGCAGTGGGTCGGGGTCCCGATCCTACAATGAGCAGTTCTTC.

This rearrangement joins TRBV11-2 to TRBJ2-7, with TRBD1 matching 7 bases. Trimming at V came to 1 base and at J to 3 bases, leaving 9 bases not matched to a gene. This CDR3 has 16 residues. CDR1 and CDR2 (germline): SGHAT, FQNNGV. CDR3 sequence (DNA): TGTGCCAGCAGCTTAGGTTCGACAGGGTCCCGCTACGAGCAGTACTTC. The encoded protein is CASSLGSTGSRYEQYF. Looking up the rest from reference TRBV11-2 and TRBJ2-7 gives the full variable domain: EAGVAQSPRYKIIEKRQSVAFWCNPISGHATLYWYQQILGQGPKLLIQFQNNGVVDDSQLPKDRFSAERLKGVDSTLKIQPAKLEDSAVYLCASSLGSTGSRYEQYFGPGTRLTVT.

As concerns this clone: At one boundary the junction diverges from the germline segment, which might be a read error. The J gene is TRBJ2-1, the V gene TRBV27; 13 bases fit TRBD2. From germline, CDR1 is MNHEY and CDR2 SMNVEV (reference sequence). This CDR3 has 17 amino acids. In DNA, the CDR3 is TGTGCCAGCACTTTACCCCCAGGACTAGCGGGAGAGAGTGAGCAGTTCTTC. As protein: CASTLPPGLAGESEQFF.

The chain couples TRBV7-2 to TRBJ1-1, with D possibly TRBD1 on 5 matching bases. Germline-derived CDR1 and CDR2 are SGHTA and FQGNSA. With 6 bases removed from V and 5 bases from J, the gap between germline ends came to 16 bases. This CDR3 is 14 amino acids long. The CDR3 DNA follows: TGTGCCAGCAGTCCAAGCAGCGGGGGGACTGAAGCTTTCTTT. Protein product: CASSPSSGGTEAFF.

V usage is TRBV7-9 and J usage is TRBJ2-7, with 9 bases aligning to TRBD1. CDR3 length equals 14 residues. Germline V gives CDR1 SEHNR, CDR2 FQNEAQ (reference sequence). Germline trimming cut 5 bases from V and 5 bases from J; bases unmatched to any gene: 7. This CDR3 reads CASSLGTGWNEQYF. The CDR3 DNA is TGTGCCAGCAGCCTCGGGACAGGGTGGAACGAGCAGTACTTC.

There are a few counts of this clone. J is TRBJ2-2 and V is TRBV5-1; TRBD2 agrees at 12 bases. Per the germline V gene, CDR1 is SGHRS and CDR2 is YFSETQ. J gave up 0 bases and V 4 bases, and 1 base lay outside the gene matches. The CDR3 consists of 16 residues. The CDR3 reads CASSRLAGANTGELFF. The CDR3 coding sequence is TGCGCCAGCAGCCGACTAGCGGGGGCGAACACCGGGGAGCTGTTTTTT.

The chain is built from TRBV7-6 and TRBJ2-1; D is perhaps TRBD2 (5 bases). The CDR3 extends over 14 amino acids. Between the trimmed V and J ends, which lost 1 base and 6 bases, there was a span of 10 bases. Germline V lookup: CDR1 SGHVS, CDR2 FNYEAQ. The CDR3 is CASSLGGGSNEQFF. The CDR3 bases are TGTGCCAGCAGCTTAGGTGGTGGGAGCAATGAGCAGTTCTTC.

The chain is built from TRBV19 and TRBJ1-5, with a possible D match to TRBD1 (5 bases). Trimming took off 6 bases at V and 9 bases at J, with 15 bases between the two ends. CDR3 length: 13 residues. Germline CDR1 is LNHDA and CDR2 is SQIVND (reference sequence). Written as DNA, the CDR3 is TGTGCCAGTAGGACGGGACTCCGGGGGCCCCAGCATTTT. Translating it yields CASRTGLRGPQHF. The full variable domain, in which reference TRBV19 and TRBJ1-5 provide the parts outside the CDR3, is DGGITQSPKYLFRKEGQNVTLSCEQNLNHDAMYWYRQDPGQGLRLIYYSQIVNDFQKGDIAEGYSVSREKKESFPLTVTSAQKNPTAFYLCASRTGLRGPQHFGDGTRLSIL.

The V gene is TRBV6-1, the J gene TRBJ1-2; D may be TRBD1 (5 bases). The germline V gene encodes CDR1 MNHNS and CDR2 SASEGT. V was trimmed by 2 bases and J by 7 bases, leaving 11 bases between them. The CDR3 consists of 13 residues. DNA of the CDR3: TGTGCCAGCAGTGAATGGGCAGGGAGTGGCTACACCTTC. Amino acids: CASSEWAGSGYTF.

The rearrangement uses TRBV19 and TRBJ1-5; D possibly corresponds to TRBD1 (6 bases). V was trimmed by 9 bases and J by 3 bases, leaving 15 bases between them. The CDR3 consists of 14 residues. Germline V gene data show CDR1 as LNHDA and CDR2 as SQIVND (reference sequence). CDR3 in DNA: TGTGCCAGCCTATCGGACAGTCTCAATCAGCCCCAGCATTTT. Protein: CASLSDSLNQPQHF.

The chain is built from TRBV2 and TRBJ2-1, with TRBD1 matching 10 bases. The CDR3 contains 14 residues. The V segment lost 5 bases and the J segment 8 bases; nucleotides outside the gene matches: 6. The germline gives CDR1 SNHLY, CDR2 FYNNEI. For the CDR3, the DNA is TGTGCCAGCAGTTGGGACAGGGGCTGGGATGAGCAGTTCTTC. It is translated as CASSWDRGWDEQFF.